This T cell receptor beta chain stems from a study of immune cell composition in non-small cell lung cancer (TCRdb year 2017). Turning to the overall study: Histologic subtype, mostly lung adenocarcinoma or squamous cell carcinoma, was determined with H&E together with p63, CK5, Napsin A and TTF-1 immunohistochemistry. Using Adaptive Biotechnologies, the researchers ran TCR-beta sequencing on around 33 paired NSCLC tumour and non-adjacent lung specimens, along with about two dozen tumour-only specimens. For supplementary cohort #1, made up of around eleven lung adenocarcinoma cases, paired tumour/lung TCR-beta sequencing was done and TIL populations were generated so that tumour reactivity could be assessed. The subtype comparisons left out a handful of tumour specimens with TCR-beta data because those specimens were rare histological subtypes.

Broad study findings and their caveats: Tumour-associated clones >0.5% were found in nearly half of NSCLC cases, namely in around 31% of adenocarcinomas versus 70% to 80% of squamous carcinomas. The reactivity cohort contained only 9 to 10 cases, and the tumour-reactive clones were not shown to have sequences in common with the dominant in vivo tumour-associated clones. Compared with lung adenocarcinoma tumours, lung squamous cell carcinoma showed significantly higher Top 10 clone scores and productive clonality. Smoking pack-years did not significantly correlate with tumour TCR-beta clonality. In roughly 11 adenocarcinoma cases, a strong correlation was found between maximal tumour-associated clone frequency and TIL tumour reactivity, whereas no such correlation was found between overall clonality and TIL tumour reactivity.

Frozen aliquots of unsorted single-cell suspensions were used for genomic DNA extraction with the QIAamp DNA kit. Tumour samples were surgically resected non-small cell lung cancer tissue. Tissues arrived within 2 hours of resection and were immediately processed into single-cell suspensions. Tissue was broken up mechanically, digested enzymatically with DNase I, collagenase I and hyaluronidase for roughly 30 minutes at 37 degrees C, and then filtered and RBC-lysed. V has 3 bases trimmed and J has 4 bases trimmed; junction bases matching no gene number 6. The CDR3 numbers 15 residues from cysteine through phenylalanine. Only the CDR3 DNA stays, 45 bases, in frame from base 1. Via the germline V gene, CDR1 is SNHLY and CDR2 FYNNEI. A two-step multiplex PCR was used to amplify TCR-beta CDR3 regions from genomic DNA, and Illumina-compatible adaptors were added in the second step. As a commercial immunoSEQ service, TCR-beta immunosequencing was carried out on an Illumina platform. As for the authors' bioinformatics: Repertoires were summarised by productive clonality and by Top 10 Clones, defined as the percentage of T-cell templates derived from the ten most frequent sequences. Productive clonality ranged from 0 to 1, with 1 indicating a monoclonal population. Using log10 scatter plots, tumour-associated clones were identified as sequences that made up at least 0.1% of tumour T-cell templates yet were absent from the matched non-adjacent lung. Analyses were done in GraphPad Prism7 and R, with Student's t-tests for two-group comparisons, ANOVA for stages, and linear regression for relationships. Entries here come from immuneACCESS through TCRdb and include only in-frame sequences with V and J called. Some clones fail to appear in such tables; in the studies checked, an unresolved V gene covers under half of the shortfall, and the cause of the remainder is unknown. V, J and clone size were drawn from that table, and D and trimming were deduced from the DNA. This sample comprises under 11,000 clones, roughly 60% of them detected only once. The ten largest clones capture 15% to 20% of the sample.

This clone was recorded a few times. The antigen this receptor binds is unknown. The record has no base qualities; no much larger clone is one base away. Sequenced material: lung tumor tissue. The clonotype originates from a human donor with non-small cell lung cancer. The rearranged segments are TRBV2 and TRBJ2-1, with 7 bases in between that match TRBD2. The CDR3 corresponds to CASSEEAGAYNEQFF. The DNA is TGTGCCAGCAGTGAGGAGGCGGGAGCTTACAATGAGCAGTTCTTC. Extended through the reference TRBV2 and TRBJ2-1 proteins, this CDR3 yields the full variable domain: EPEVTQTPSHQVTQMGQEVILRCVPISNHLYFYWYRQILGQKVEFLVSFYNNEISEKSEIFDDQFSVERPDGSNFTLKIRSTKLEDSAMYFCASSEEAGAYNEQFFGPGTRLTVL.